This TCR beta chain was identified during a study of Graves' ophthalmopathy and Graves' hyperthyroidism. Amplification of TCR beta CDR3 regions used RNA transcripts. The library came from an HTBI-primed first-round RT-PCR and a second-round multiplex PCR. Via MiXCR, TCRdb re-called the multiplex PCR reads, giving one row per CDR3 protein. Here the sample spans hundreds of thousands of distinct CDR3 sequences, around 20% being singletons. The CDR3 has 14 residues. Per the germline V gene, CDR1 is MNHEY and CDR2 is SMNVEV (reference sequence). Trimming shortened V by 5 bases and J by 4 bases, and 14 bases separated the two germline ends. A single count supports this clonotype.

The TCR sequence derives from a woman between 18 and 29 years old with stable Graves' hyperthyroidism. Sequencing used peripheral blood. The V gene is TRBV27, the J gene TRBJ2-5; D is undetermined. CDR3 DNA: TGTGCCAGCAGTGCCGGACCCTATCTAGAGACCCAGTACTTC. This encodes CASSAGPYLETQYF.